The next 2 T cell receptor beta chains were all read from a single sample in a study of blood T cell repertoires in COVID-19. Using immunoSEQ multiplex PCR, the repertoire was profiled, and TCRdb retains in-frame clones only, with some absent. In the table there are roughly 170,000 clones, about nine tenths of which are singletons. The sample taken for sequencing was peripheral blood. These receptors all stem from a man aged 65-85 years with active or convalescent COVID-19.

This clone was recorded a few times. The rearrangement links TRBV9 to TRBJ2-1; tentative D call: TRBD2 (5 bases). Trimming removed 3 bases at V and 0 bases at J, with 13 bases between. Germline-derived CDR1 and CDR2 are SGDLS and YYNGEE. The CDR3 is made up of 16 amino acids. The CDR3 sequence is CASSALAGSSYNEQFF. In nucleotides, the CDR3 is TGTGCCAGCAGCGCCCTTGCGGGTAGCTCCTACAATGAGCAGTTCTTC.

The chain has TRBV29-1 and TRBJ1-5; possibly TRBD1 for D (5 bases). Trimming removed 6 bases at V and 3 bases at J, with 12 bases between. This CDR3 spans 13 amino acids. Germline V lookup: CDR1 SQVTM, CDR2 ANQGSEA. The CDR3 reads CSVGEGPNQPQHF. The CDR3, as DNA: TGCAGCGTCGGGGAGGGACCCAATCAGCCCCAGCATTTT. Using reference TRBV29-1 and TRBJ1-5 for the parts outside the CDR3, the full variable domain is SAVISQKPSRDICQRGTSLTIQCQVDSQVTMMFWYRQQPGQSLTLIATANQGSEATYESGFVIDKFPISRPNLTFSTLTVSNMSPEDSSIYLCSVGEGPNQPQHFGDGTRLSIL.